Presented here are 19 T cell receptor beta chains from one specimen sequenced in a study of breast tumors, draining lymph nodes, adjacent tissues. MiXCR was run by TCRdb on the multiplex PCR reads, yielding one entry per CDR3 protein. Of roughly 86,000 distinct CDR3 sequences listed, about 20% were seen once; the top ten hold 2% to 2.5%. Axillary draining lymph nodes of breast cancer patients supplied the node samples. The sample taken for sequencing was axillary lymph node tissue. The receptors shown here come from a female donor with breast cancer. Some clones in this sample may be carry-over from other donors' samples.

This clonotype was observed at least ten times. The rearrangement joins TRBV11-1 to TRBJ2-7, with 8 bases matching TRBD1. The length of the CDR3 is 14 residues. Trimming took 5 bases from V and 4 from J; bases not matched to a gene: 7. CDR1 SGHAT and CDR2 FQDESV come from the germline V gene (reference sequence). The CDR3, as DNA: TGTGCCAGCAGCCCCCGGACAGGGAATTACGAGCAGTACTTC. This gives the protein CASSPRTGNYEQYF.

This clonotype was seen many times. The chain recombines TRBV5-6 with TRBJ2-5, with D possibly matching TRBD2 (6 bases). The germline V and J ends were trimmed by 1 base and 2 bases, with 12 bases remaining between them. The CDR3 extends over 15 amino acids. CDR1 and CDR2 from the germline V gene are SGHDT and YYEEEE. The CDR3 region has the DNA TGTGCCAGCAGCTTGAGTAGCGGACCTCAAGAGACCCAGTACTTC. Translating gives CASSLSSGPQETQYF.

The rearrangement links TRBV7-9 to TRBJ2-1, with unresolved D. The CDR3 is made up of 13 amino acids. Germline V gene lookup returns CDR1 SEHNR and CDR2 FQNEAQ (reference sequence). Trimming removed 1 base from V and 8 bases from J, with 9 bases in between. CDR3 in amino acids: CASSLVSHYEQFF. DNA of the CDR3: TGTGCCAGCAGCTTAGTTTCGCATTATGAGCAGTTCTTC.

V is TRBV7-2 and J is TRBJ2-7; 8 positions match TRBD1. Trimming removed 6 bases from V and 2 bases from J; junction bases left unmatched: 9. CDR1 and CDR2 (germline): SGHTA, FQGNSA. The CDR3 has 15 residues. CDR3 nucleotide sequence: TGTGCCAGCAGTCCCCGGCAGGGGGCGGCCTACGAGCAGTACTTC. It yields the protein CASSPRQGAAYEQYF.

This clonotype was observed many times. V is TRBV6-1 and J is TRBJ1-3; 7 nucleotides match TRBD1. Trimming at V came to 0 bases and at J to 1 base, leaving 6 bases not matched to a gene. Germline V lookup: CDR1 MNHNS, CDR2 SASEGT. The CDR3 sequence is 17 residues long. The CDR3 loop reads CASSEAPGGLSGNTIYF. The CDR3 nucleotides are TGTGCCAGCAGTGAAGCTCCAGGGGGACTATCTGGAAACACCATATATTTT.

This clonotype was seen many times. The chain joins TRBV19 to TRBJ2-7; possibly TRBD1 or TRBD2 for D (5 bases each). The V and J ends lost 1 base and 0 bases respectively, with 16 bases between them. This CDR3 region has 17 residues. Germline V lookup: CDR1 LNHDA, CDR2 SQIVND (reference sequence). The CDR3 coding sequence is TGTGCCAGTAGTATAGTGGGGACGGGGACGGACTCCTACGAGCAGTACTTC. Translated: CASSIVGTGTDSYEQYF.

Notes on this clonotype: With a much larger clone just one base away, this may be a read error. The V call is TRBV6-2 or TRBV6-3, the J call TRBJ2-7; D is ambiguous. The germline gives CDR1 MNHEY, CDR2 SVGEGT. Trimming removed 5 bases from V and 8 bases from J, with 19 bases in between. This CDR3 has 14 residues. This chain's CDR3 is CASSPSTSDGKQYF. The CDR3 DNA follows: TGTGCCAGCAGTCCCTCCACAAGCGACGGTAAGCAGTACTTC.

This clonotype was observed a handful of times. This could be a read error, since a much larger clone is one nucleotide away. The chain combines TRBV20-1 with TRBJ1-6; D remains ambiguous. The germline CDR1 and CDR2 sequences are DFQATT and SNEGSKA (reference sequence). The CDR3 runs 13 residues. CDR3 loop: CGASEQNNSPLHF. The CDR3 coding sequence is TGCGGTGCTAGTGAACAGAATAATTCACCCCTCCACTTT.

This clonotype was detected ten times or more. The chain uses TRBV12-5 and TRBJ1-5; D may be TRBD1 (6 bases). V lost 5 bases and J 2 bases, leaving 16 bases between the germline ends. Looked up from germline, CDR1 is LGHNT and CDR2 is FRNRAP. The CDR3 consists of 16 residues. This CDR3 reads CASGPRGGSGNQPQHF. The CDR3 DNA is TGTGCTAGTGGTCCAAGAGGGGGTTCGGGCAATCAGCCCCAGCATTTT. The full variable domain, with the rest looked up from reference TRBV12-5 and TRBJ1-5, is DARVTQTPRHKVTEMGQEVTMRCQPILGHNTVFWYRQTMMQGLELLAYFRNRAPLDDSGMPKDRFSAEMPDATLATLKIQPSEPRDSAVYFCASGPRGGSGNQPQHFGDGTRLSIL.

This clonotype was seen more than once but under ten times. A much larger clonotype is one base distant, so this may be a read error. The chain recombines TRBV5-6 with TRBJ2-5; 14 bases align to TRBD2. Germline CDR1 SGHDT, CDR2 YYEEEE. There are 17 residues in the CDR3. This CDR3 reads CTSTFLTGLAGEETQYF. The CDR3, as DNA: TGTACCAGCACTTTCCTGACGGGACTAGCGGGAGAAGAGACCCAGTACTTC.

This clonotype was detected many times. This sequence joins TRBV7-9 and TRBJ2-3; 8 nucleotides match TRBD2. The germline CDR1 and CDR2 sequences are SEHNR and FQNEAQ (reference sequence). The CDR3 sequence is 16 residues long. With V trimmed by 0 bases and J by 2 bases, 4 bases remained unmatched. The CDR3 nucleotides are TGTGCCAGCAGCTTAGCGGCGGGAGGCTTCACAGATACGCAGTATTTT. This translates into CASSLAAGGFTDTQYF. The whole variable domain, remainder taken from reference TRBV7-9 and TRBJ2-3, is DTGVSQNPRHKITKRGQNVTFRCDPISEHNRLYWYRQTLGQGPEFLTYFQNEAQLEKSRLLSDRFSAERPKGSFSTLEIQRTEQGDSAMYLCASSLAAGGFTDTQYFGPGTRLTVL.

This clonotype was seen ten or more times. The chain recombines TRBV6-5 with TRBJ2-5; D perhaps matches TRBD1 (7 bases). Trimming took off 5 bases at V and 2 bases at J, with 12 bases between the two ends. Germline V CDR1 and CDR2: MNHEY, SVGAGI. The CDR3 consists of 14 residues. This CDR3 reads CASSPGGQQETQYF. Written as DNA, the CDR3 is TGTGCCAGCAGTCCCGGGGGACAGCAAGAGACCCAGTACTTC.

This clonotype was seen ten or more times. V gene TRBV4-1 combines with J gene TRBJ1-2; 8 positions match TRBD1. The CDR3 covers 17 residues. J lost 2 bases, V lost 3 bases, and 11 bases had no gene match. Per the germline V gene, CDR1 is MGHRA and CDR2 is YSYEKL. CDR3 DNA: TGCGCCAGCAGCCATCCTTTTACAGGGGGAGGGAACTATGGCTACACCTTC. It yields the protein CASSHPFTGGGNYGYTF.

In its sample, this clonotype was seen many times. CDR3 DNA: TGCGCCAGCAGTGAGTCGATTGGTTCGGTGGTTAGCGAGCCCACAGATACGCAGTATTTT. This encodes CASSESIGSVVSEPTDTQYF. The chain carries TRBV10-1 and TRBJ2-3; the D gene is possibly TRBD2 (5 bases). The germline V gene encodes CDR1 WNHNN and CDR2 SYGVQD (reference sequence). V dropped 0 bases and J dropped 2 bases, with 24 bases sitting between them. The CDR3 totals 20 residues.

This clonotype came up many times. The V and J genes are TRBV11-2 and TRBJ1-6, with TRBD1 matching 7 bases. The germline V gene encodes CDR1 SGHAT and CDR2 FQNNGV. The CDR3 loop spans 14 amino acids. The V and J ends lost 6 bases and 3 bases, in that order; junction bases with no gene match: 2. Here the CDR3 DNA reads TGTGCCAGCAGAGGGGACAGCTATAATTCACCCCTCCACTTT. Translating gives CASRGDSYNSPLHF.

This clonotype has only a few counts. A much larger clone differs by one base, so this may be a read error. The J gene is TRBJ2-1, the V gene TRBV10-1, with D hard to call. From germline, CDR1 is WNHNN and CDR2 SYGVQD (reference sequence). The CDR3 is 16 residues long. Trimming pared 4 bases from V and 7 bases from J, leaving 20 bases between. The CDR3 DNA is TGCGCCAGCAGTGGGAGAGGAAGAAGGCCACGGAATGAGCAGTTCTTC. This gives the protein CASSGRGRRPRNEQFF.

This clonotype has ten or more counts. The J gene is TRBJ2-2, the V gene TRBV4-2, with 9 positions matching TRBD2. The CDR3 totals 17 residues. From germline, CDR1 is LGHNA and CDR2 YNFKEQ. Trimming removed 1 base from V and 6 bases from J; junction bases left unmatched: 9. CDR3 sequence (DNA): TGTGCCAGCAGCCAAGGGGTTTTAGCGGGAGTCGCCGGGGAGCTGTTTTTT. Translation gives CASSQGVLAGVAGELFF.

Concerning this clonotype itself: It may be a read error: a sequence one base away is much more abundant. The chain has TRBV28 and TRBJ2-7, with D possibly called TRBD1 or TRBD2 (5 bases each). V was trimmed by 11 bases and J by 2 bases, leaving 16 bases between them. This CDR3 comprises 13 residues. In germline, CDR1 is MDHEN, CDR2 SYDVKM. The CDR3 DNA is TGTGCCCTCGGGACGCCGAGCGCCTACGAGCAGTACTTC. Its translation: CALGTPSAYEQYF.

The chain employs TRBV3-1 and TRBJ2-5; the match to TRBD1 covers 7 bases. The V and J ends lost 8 bases and 3 bases, in that order; junction bases with no gene match: 12. The CDR3 sequence is 15 residues long. CDR1 and CDR2 from the germline V gene are LGHDT and YNNKEL (reference sequence). The CDR3 spells CASCPIQGPKETQYF. The CDR3 nucleotides are TGTGCCAGCTGCCCCATACAGGGGCCTAAAGAGACCCAGTACTTC.